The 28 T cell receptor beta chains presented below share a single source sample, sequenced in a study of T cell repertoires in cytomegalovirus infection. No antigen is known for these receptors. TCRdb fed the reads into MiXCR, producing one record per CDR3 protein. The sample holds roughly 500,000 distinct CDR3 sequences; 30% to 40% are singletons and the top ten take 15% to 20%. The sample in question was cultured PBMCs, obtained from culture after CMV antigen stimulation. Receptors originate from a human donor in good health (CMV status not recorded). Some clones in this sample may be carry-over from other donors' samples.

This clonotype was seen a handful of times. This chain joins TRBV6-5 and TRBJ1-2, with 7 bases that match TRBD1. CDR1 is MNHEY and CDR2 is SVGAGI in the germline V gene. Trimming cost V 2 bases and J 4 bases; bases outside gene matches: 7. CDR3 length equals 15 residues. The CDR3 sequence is CASSYGESGGYGYTF. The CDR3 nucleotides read TGTGCCAGCAGTTACGGGGAGTCAGGGGGCTATGGCTACACCTTC.

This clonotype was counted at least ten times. The CDR3 region is CASSLVLGLETQYF. The DNA of the CDR3 is TGTGCCAGCAGCTTAGTTCTGGGGTTAGAGACCCAGTACTTC. The chain employs TRBV7-6 and TRBJ2-5; D is uncertain. The CDR3 totals 14 residues. Per the germline V gene, CDR1 is SGHVS and CDR2 is FNYEAQ. Trimming left V 1 base short and J 4 bases short, with 10 bases between.

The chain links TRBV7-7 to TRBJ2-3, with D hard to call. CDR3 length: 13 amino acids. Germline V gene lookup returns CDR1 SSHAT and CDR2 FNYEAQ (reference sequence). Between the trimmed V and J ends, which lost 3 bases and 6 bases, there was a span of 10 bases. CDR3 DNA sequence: TGTGCCAGCAGCTTCTCGGGTGATGATACGCAGTATTTT. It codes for CASSFSGDDTQYF.

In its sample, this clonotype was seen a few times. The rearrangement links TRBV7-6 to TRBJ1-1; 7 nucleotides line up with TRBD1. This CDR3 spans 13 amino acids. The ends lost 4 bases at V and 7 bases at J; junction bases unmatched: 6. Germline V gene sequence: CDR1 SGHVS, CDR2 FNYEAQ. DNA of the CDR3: TGTGCCAGCAGCTCTGACAGGGCGGGTGAAGCTTTCTTT. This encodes CASSSDRAGEAFF. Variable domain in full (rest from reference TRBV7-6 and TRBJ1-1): GAGVSQSPRYKVTKRGQDVALRCDPISGHVSLYWYRQALGQGPEFLTYFNYEAQQDKSGLPNDRFSAERPEGSISTLTIQRTEQRDSAMYRCASSSDRAGEAFFGQGTRLTVV.

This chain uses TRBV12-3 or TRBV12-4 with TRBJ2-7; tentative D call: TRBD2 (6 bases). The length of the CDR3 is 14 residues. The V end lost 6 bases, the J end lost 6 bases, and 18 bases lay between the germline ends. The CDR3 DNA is TGTGCCAGCAGCAGGACGGCGGAGGGGCCCGAGCAGTACTTC. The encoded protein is CASSRTAEGPEQYF.

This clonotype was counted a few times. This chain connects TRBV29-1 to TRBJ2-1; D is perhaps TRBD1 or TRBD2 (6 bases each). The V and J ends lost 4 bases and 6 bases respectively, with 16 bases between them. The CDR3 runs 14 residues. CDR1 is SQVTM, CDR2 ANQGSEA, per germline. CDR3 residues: CSVVGSGGGNEQFF. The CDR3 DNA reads TGCAGCGTTGTAGGTAGCGGAGGGGGCAATGAGCAGTTCTTC.

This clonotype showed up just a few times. CDR3 DNA: TGTGCCAGCAGCTCGGGACTAGCGGGAGGGCTTGCGACCCAGTACTTC. It yields the protein CASSSGLAGGLATQYF. The rearrangement links TRBV7-3 to TRBJ2-5; 16 nucleotides agree with TRBD2. Germline V gives CDR1 SGHTA, CDR2 FQGTGA. This CDR3 is built from 16 residues. Unmatched junction bases numbered 6, after V lost 4 bases and J lost 7 bases.

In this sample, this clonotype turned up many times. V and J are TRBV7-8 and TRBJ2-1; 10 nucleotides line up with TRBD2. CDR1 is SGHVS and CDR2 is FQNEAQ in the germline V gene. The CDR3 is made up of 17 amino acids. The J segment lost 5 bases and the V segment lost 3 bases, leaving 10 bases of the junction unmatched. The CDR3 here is CASSLLAGALLNNEQFF. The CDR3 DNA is TGTGCCAGCAGCTTGCTAGCGGGAGCGTTACTCAACAATGAGCAGTTCTTC.

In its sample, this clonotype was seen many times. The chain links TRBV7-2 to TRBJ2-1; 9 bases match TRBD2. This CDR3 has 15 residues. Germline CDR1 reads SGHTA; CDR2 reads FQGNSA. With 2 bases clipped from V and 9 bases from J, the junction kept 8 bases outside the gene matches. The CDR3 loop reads CASSLKREVRSEQFF. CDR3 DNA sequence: TGTGCCAGCAGCTTAAAGCGGGAGGTCCGTAGTGAGCAGTTCTTC.

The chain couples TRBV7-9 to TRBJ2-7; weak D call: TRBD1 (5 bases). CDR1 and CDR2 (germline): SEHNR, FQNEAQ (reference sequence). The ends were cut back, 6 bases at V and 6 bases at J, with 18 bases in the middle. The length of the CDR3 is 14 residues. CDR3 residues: CASSLVGAAGEQYF. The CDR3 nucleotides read TGTGCCAGCAGTTTGGTTGGGGCAGCTGGCGAGCAGTACTTC.

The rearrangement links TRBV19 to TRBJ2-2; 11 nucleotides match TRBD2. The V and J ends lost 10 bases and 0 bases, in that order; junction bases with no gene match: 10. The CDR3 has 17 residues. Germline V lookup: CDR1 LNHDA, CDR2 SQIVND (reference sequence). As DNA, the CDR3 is TGTGCCACCGAAGAGGAGACTAGCGGGACGAACACCGGGGAGCTGTTTTTT. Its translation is CATEEETSGTNTGELFF.

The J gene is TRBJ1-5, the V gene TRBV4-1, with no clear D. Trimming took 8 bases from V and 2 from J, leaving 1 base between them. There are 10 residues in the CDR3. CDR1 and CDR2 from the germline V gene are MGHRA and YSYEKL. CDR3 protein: CASGNQPQHF. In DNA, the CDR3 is TGCGCCAGCGGCAATCAGCCCCAGCATTTT.

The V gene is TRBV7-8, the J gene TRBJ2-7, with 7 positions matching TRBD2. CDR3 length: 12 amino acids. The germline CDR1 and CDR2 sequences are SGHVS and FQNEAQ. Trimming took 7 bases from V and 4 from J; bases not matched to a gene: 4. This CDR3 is CASNGGGYEQYV. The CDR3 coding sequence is TGTGCCAGCAATGGGGGGGGTTACGAGCAGTACGTC.

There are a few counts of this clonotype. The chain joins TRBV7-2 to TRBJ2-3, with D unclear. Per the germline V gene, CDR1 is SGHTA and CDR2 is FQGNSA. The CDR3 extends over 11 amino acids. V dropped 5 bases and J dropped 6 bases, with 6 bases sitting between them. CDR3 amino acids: CASSRPDTQYF. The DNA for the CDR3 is TGTGCCAGCAGCCGCCCCGATACGCAGTATTTT.

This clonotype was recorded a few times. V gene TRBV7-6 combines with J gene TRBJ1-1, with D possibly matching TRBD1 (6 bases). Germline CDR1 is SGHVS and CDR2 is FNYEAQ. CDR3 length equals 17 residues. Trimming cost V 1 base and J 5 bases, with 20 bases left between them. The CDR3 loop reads CASSLVRDISLGTEAFF. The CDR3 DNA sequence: TGTGCCAGCAGCTTAGTACGGGACATTTCCTTGGGGACTGAAGCTTTCTTT.

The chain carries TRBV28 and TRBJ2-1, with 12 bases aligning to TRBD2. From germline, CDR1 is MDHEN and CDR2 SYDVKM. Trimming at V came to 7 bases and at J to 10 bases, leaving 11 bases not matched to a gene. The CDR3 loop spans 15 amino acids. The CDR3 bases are TGTGCCAGCACTCCGCTAGCGGGAGGGCCGGGGGAGCAGTTCTTC. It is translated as CASTPLAGGPGEQFF.

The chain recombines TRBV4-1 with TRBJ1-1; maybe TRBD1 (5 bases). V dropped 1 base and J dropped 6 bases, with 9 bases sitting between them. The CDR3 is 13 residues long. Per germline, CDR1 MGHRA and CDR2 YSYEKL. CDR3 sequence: CASSQAGLPEAFF. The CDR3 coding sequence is TGCGCCAGCAGCCAAGCAGGGTTACCTGAAGCTTTCTTT.

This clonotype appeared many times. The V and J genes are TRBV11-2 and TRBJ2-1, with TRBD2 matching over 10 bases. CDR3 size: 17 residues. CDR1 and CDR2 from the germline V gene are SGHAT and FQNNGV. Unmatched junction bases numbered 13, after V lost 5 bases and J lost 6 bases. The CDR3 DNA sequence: TGTGCCAGCAGCCCTACCTTAAGGCTAGCGGGAGTCAATGAGCAGTTCTTC. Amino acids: CASSPTLRLAGVNEQFF.

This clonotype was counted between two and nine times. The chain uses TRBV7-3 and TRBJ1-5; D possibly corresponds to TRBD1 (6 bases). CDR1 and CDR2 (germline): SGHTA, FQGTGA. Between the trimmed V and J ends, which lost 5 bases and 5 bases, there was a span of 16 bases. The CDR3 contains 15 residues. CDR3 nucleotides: TGTGCCAGCAGCCCAAGCAGGGGCTCGGATCAGCCCCAGCATTTT. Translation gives CASSPSRGSDQPQHF. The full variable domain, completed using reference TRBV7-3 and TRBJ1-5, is GAGVSQTPSNKVTEKGKYVELRCDPISGHTALYWYRQSLGQGPEFLIYFQGTGAADDSGLPNDRFFAVRPEGSVSTLKIQRTERGDSAVYLCASSPSRGSDQPQHFGDGTRLSIL.

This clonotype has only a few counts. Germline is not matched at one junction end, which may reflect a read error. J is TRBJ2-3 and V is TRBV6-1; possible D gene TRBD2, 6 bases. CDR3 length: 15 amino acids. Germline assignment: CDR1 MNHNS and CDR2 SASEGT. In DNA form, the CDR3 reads TGTGCCAGCATCAAGGTCGGGAGTCGTACAGATACACAGTATTTT. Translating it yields CASIKVGSRTDTQYF.

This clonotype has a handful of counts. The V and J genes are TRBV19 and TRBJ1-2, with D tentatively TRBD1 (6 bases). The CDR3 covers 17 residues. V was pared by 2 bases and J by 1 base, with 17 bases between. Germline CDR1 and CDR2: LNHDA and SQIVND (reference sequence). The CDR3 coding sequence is TGTGCCAGTAGTATAAGTCACGGACAGATACGTAACTATGGCTACACCTTC. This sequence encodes CASSISHGQIRNYGYTF.

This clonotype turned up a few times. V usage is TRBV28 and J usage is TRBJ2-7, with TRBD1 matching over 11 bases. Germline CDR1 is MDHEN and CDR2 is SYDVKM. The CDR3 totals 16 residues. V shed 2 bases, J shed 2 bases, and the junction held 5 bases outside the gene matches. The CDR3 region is CASSLGGTGGTYEQYF. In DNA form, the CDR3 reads TGTGCCAGCAGTTTAGGGGGGACAGGGGGGACCTACGAGCAGTACTTC.

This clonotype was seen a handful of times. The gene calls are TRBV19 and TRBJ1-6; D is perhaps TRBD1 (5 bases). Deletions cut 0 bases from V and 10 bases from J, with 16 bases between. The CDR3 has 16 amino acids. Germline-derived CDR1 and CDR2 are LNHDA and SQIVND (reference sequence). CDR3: CASSIDPFQGGSPLHF. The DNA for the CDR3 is TGTGCCAGTAGTATAGATCCGTTTCAGGGAGGATCACCCCTCCACTTT. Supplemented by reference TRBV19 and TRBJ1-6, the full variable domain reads DGGITQSPKYLFRKEGQNVTLSCEQNLNHDAMYWYRQDPGQGLRLIYYSQIVNDFQKGDIAEGYSVSREKKESFPLTVTSAQKNPTAFYLCASSIDPFQGGSPLHFGNGTRLTVT.

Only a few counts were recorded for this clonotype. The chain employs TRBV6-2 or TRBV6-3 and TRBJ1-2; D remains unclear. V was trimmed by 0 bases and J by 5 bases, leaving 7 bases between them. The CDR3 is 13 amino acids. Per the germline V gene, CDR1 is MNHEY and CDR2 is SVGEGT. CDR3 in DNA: TGTGCCAGCAGTTACTCGGGTCCTTATGGCTACACCTTC. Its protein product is CASSYSGPYGYTF.

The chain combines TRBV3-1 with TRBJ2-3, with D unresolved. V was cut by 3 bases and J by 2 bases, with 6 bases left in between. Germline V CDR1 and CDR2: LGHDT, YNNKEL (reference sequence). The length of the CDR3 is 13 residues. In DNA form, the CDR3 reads TGTGCCAGCAGCCACCGATCCACAGATACGCAGTATTTT. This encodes CASSHRSTDTQYF.

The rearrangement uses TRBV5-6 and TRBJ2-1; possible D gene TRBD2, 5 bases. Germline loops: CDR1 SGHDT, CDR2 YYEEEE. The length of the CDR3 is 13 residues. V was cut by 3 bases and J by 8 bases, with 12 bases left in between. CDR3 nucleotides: TGTGCCAGCAGCTATCTTAGGACTGATGAGCAGTTCTTC. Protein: CASSYLRTDEQFF.

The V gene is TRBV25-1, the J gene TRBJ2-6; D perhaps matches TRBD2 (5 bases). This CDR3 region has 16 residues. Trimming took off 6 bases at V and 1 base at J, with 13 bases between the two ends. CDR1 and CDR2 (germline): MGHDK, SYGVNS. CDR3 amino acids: CASSEIGVSGANVLTF. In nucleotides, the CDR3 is TGTGCCAGCAGCGAAATCGGGGTGTCTGGGGCCAACGTCCTGACTTTC.

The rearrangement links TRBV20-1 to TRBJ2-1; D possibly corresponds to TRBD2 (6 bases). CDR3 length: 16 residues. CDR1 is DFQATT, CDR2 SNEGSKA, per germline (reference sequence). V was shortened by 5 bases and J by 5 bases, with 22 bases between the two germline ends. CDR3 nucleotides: TGCAGTGCTTCTGCCCTTCTAGCGCTACACGACAATGAGCAGTTCTTC. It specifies CSASALLALHDNEQFF.